A selection of T cell receptor beta chains follows, all from one sample in a study of CD8+ T cells in alopecia areata. The method was immunoSEQ multiplex PCR; TCRdb's version includes in-frame clones alone and lacks a portion of them. The sample consists of 190,000 or so clones, about three fifths of them appearing once. Sequencing was performed on CD8+ T cells sorted from blood, taken at week 24, from a patient treated with tofacitinib. All receptors derive from a human donor with alopecia areata. The CDR3 runs from the conserved cysteine through the conserved F or W. D genes are given only for firm matches. Only part of the rows carry a size: once, few, many, or a class if the clone is expanded.

V	size	J	D	CDR3	DNA
TRBV11-2	few	TRBJ2-7	-	CASSSSSYEQYF	TGTGCCAGCAGCTCTAGCTCCTACGAGCAGTACTTC
TRBV13	few	TRBJ1-3	-	CASSAGWSGNTIYF	TGTGCCAGCAGCGCAGGTTGGTCTGGAAACACCATATATTTT
TRBV13	-	TRBJ2-3	TRBD2	CASTQGRGGTDTQYF	TGTGCCAGCACCCAAGGGCGGGGGGGCACAGATACGCAGTATTTT
TRBV11-2	-	TRBJ2-5	TRBD2	CASSFRAGEQETQYF	TGTGCCAGCAGCTTTCGAGCGGGGGAGCAAGAGACCCAGTACTTC
TRBV29-1	-	TRBJ2-1	-	CSVDGGSGNEQFF	TGCAGCGTTGATGGGGGCAGCGGCAATGAGCAGTTCTTC
TRBV5-1	few	TRBJ2-7	TRBD1	CASSLDSRGRYEQYF	TGCGCCAGCAGCTTGGATTCCAGGGGGCGGTACGAGCAGTACTTC
TRBV30	-	TRBJ2-3	-	CAWSVLFVSTSDTQYF	TGTGCCTGGAGTGTACTTTTCGTGTCGACATCGGATACGCAGTATTTT
TRBV6-1	-	TRBJ1-5	-	CASSEARDAIQPQHF	TGTGCCAGCAGTGAAGCTCGTGATGCTATTCAGCCCCAGCATTTT
TRBV25-1	-	TRBJ2-7	-	CASSESYEQYF	TGTGCCAGCAGTGAGTCGTACGAGCAGTACTTC
TRBV18	-	TRBJ1-1	-	CASSPSGPETEAFF	TGTGCCAGCTCACCTTCCGGACCAGAGACTGAAGCTTTCTTT
TRBV30	-	TRBJ1-4	-	CAWSKTTTGEKLFF	TGTGCCTGGAGTAAGACAACCACGGGTGAAAAACTGTTTTTT
TRBV4-2	-	TRBJ1-2	-	CASSEGIFYGYTF	TGTGCCAGCAGTGAAGGGATCTTCTATGGCTACACCTTC
TRBV12-5	few	TRBJ2-7	-	CASGLAGYEQYF	TGTGCTAGTGGGTTAGCCGGCTACGAGCAGTACTTC
TRBV7-9	-	TRBJ2-7	TRBD2	CASSSPRGLASYEQYF	TGTGCCAGCAGCTCCCCCCGGGGACTAGCTTCCTACGAGCAGTACTTC
TRBV5-6	-	TRBJ1-6	-	CASSDRIDHPSPLHF	TGTGCCAGCAGCGACCGGATTGATCACCCTTCACCCCTCCACTTT
TRBV5-6	-	TRBJ2-7	-	CASSLVGTEQYF	TGTGCCAGCAGCTTGGTGGGGACCGAGCAGTACTTC
TRBV7-8	-	TRBJ2-5	-	CASSLTPTRETQYF	TGTGCCAGCAGCTTAACACCGACCAGGGAGACCCAGTACTTC
TRBV27	-	TRBJ1-1	-	CASSFSGAEAFF	TGTGCCAGCTCTTTCTCCGGGGCTGAAGCTTTCTTT
TRBV13	-	TRBJ1-2	TRBD1	CASSLGRTGDFVNYGYTF	TGTGCCAGCAGCTTAGGCCGGACAGGGGATTTCGTGAACTATGGCTACACCTTC
TRBV29-1	few	TRBJ2-3	-	CSVEGLVWGANTDTQYF	TGCAGCGTTGAAGGTTTGGTGTGGGGGGCCAACACAGATACGCAGTATTTT
TRBV14	few	TRBJ2-2	TRBD2	CASSQASGGHTGELFF	TGTGCCAGCAGCCAAGCCAGCGGGGGCCACACCGGGGAGCTGTTTTTT
TRBV30	-	TRBJ2-3	-	CAWSAGTDTQYF	TGTGCCTGGAGTGCAGGGACTGATACGCAGTATTTT
TRBV5-1	-	TRBJ2-1	-	CASSFDSYNEQFF	TGCGCCAGCAGCTTTGACAGCTACAATGAGCAGTTCTTC
TRBV11-2	-	TRBJ2-7	-	CASSLVEQYF	TGTGCCAGCAGCTTAGTCGAGCAGTACTTC
TRBV9	-	TRBJ2-2	-	CASSVGQVVGELFF	TGTGCCAGCAGCGTAGGACAGGTTGTCGGGGAGCTGTTTTTT
TRBV2	-	TRBJ1-2	-	CASSEGQSYGYTF	TGTGCCAGCAGTGAGGGGCAGAGCTATGGCTACACCTTC
TRBV7-9	once	TRBJ2-7	TRBD1	CASSSPIGTVSYEQYF	TGTGCCAGCAGCTCCCCTATAGGGACAGTCTCCTACGAGCAGTACTTC
TRBV30	-	TRBJ1-2	TRBD1	CAWSGDRNYGYTF	TGTGCCTGGAGTGGGGACAGGAACTATGGCTACACCTTC
TRBV27	-	TRBJ1-5	-	CASSKGLESNQPQHF	TGTGCCAGCAGTAAGGGACTTGAAAGCAATCAGCCCCAGCATTTT
TRBV30	-	TRBJ2-7	-	CAWSVVQNYEQYF	TGTGCCTGGAGTGTTGTACAGAACTACGAGCAGTACTTC